The 30 T cell receptor beta chains below all came from one sample that was sequenced in a study of blood T cells in healthy people across ages. A J-beta primer mix and a sample-barcoded 5' primer were used in a second PCR of roughly 6 to 11 cycles. TCRdb reprocessed the 5' RACE reads with MiXCR, giving one entry per CDR3 protein. Of more than 1 million distinct CDR3 sequences in the sample, more than 35% were seen once. The sequencing sample was made of blood. These receptor sequences come from a woman aged 55-70 years in good health.

The chain recombines TRBV20-1 with TRBJ2-1, with a weak D call TRBD2 (6 bases). V was trimmed by 4 bases and J by 6 bases, leaving 16 bases between them. The CDR3 consists of 14 residues. Germline loops: CDR1 DFQATT, CDR2 SNEGSKA (reference sequence). CDR3 sequence (DNA): TGCAGTGCTAAGACTAGTAGGTGGTTCAATGAGCAGTTCTTC. It is translated as CSAKTSRWFNEQFF.

The chain links TRBV6-5 to TRBJ2-7; TRBD2 aligns across 11 bases. J lost 0 bases, V lost 0 bases, and 1 base had no gene match. This CDR3 contains 16 residues. CDR1 and CDR2 from the germline V gene are MNHEY and SVGAGI. This chain's CDR3 is CASSYSTSGVSYEQYF. Here the CDR3 DNA reads TGTGCCAGCAGTTACTCGACTAGCGGGGTCTCCTACGAGCAGTACTTC.

This sequence joins TRBV5-1 and TRBJ2-1; maybe TRBD1 (5 bases). CDR3 length: 12 amino acids. CDR1 is SGHRS, CDR2 YFSETQ, per germline. V was shortened by 4 bases and J by 9 bases, with 11 bases between the two germline ends. CDR3 sequence: CASSADRGEQFF. The CDR3 DNA sequence: TGCGCCAGCAGCGCCGACAGAGGTGAGCAGTTCTTC.

CDR3 residues: CSAAPILGLGTEAFF. CDR3 in DNA: TGCAGTGCTGCACCTATCCTGGGCCTGGGGACTGAAGCTTTCTTT. The V gene is TRBV20-1, the J gene TRBJ1-1, with D unclear. The CDR3 is 15 residues long. V was trimmed by 5 bases and J by 5 bases, leaving 21 bases between them. Germline loops: CDR1 DFQATT, CDR2 SNEGSKA (reference sequence).

CDR3 residues: CASSQAPLGQSEQYF. CDR3 coding DNA: TGCGCCAGCAGCCAAGCCCCACTGGGCCAGTCCGAGCAGTACTTC. The chain carries TRBV4-1 and TRBJ2-4; no clear D gene. TRBJ2-7 explains the end of the DNA better; the J call may be wrong. The germline V gene encodes CDR1 MGHRA and CDR2 YSYEKL. CDR3 length: 15 amino acids.

The chain joins TRBV7-2 to TRBJ1-6; tentative D call: TRBD1 (5 bases). Trimming left V 3 bases short and J 14 bases short, with 11 bases between. This CDR3 region has 12 residues. Germline lookup yields CDR1 SGHTA and CDR2 FQGNSA. The CDR3, as DNA: TGTGCCAGCAGCTTCGACAGCCCCACCCTCCACTTT. Protein: CASSFDSPTLHF. The full variable domain, in which reference TRBV7-2 and TRBJ1-6 provide the parts outside the CDR3, is GAGVSQSPSNKVTEKGKDVELRCDPISGHTALYWYRQSLGQGLEFLIYFQGNSAPDKSGLPSDRFSAERTGGSVSTLTIQRTQQEDSAVYLCASSFDSPTLHFGNGTRLTVT.

This chain uses TRBV27 with TRBJ2-4; D is tentatively TRBD1 or TRBD2 (5 bases each). The CDR3 consists of 17 residues. Germline V CDR1 and CDR2: MNHEY, SMNVEV (reference sequence). V lost 5 bases, J lost 1 base, and 18 bases lay in between. CDR3 coding DNA: TGTGCCAGCAGTCGGGCAGGGTCGGGGAACGCCAAAAACATTCAGTACTTC. This gives the protein CASSRAGSGNAKNIQYF.

In this sample, this clonotype turned up once. V and J are TRBV9 and TRBJ2-6, with 7 bases that match TRBD2. Per the germline V gene, CDR1 is SGDLS and CDR2 is YYNGEE. The trim removed 0 bases at V and 1 base at J, leaving 4 bases unmatched. This CDR3 comprises 17 residues. The chain's CDR3 is CASSVEWGGSGANVLTF. The CDR3, as DNA: TGTGCCAGCAGCGTAGAGTGGGGGGGATCTGGGGCCAACGTCCTGACTTTC.

This clonotype was seen more than once but under ten times. The rearrangement uses TRBV6-2 or TRBV6-3 and TRBJ1-6; D ambiguous. The germline CDR1 and CDR2 sequences are MNHEY and SVGEGT. With 7 bases removed from V and 10 bases from J, the gap between germline ends came to 11 bases. The CDR3 is 12 residues long. For the CDR3, the DNA is TGTGCCAGCACCGACCCCCCGTCACCCCTCCACTTT. As protein: CASTDPPSPLHF.

Only a few counts were recorded for this clonotype. The rearrangement uses TRBV5-1 and TRBJ1-2; the D gene is possibly TRBD1 (5 bases). The CDR3 is 14 residues long. Germline V gene sequence: CDR1 SGHRS, CDR2 YFSETQ. Trimming left V 3 bases short and J 7 bases short, with 16 bases between. The CDR3 DNA reads TGCGCCAGCAGCTCACCCCAGGGTTTAGGTGGCTACACCTTC. Its translation: CASSSPQGLGGYTF. Supplemented by reference TRBV5-1 and TRBJ1-2, the full variable domain reads KAGVTQTPRYLIKTRGQQVTLSCSPISGHRSVSWYQQTPGQGLQFLFEYFSETQRNKGNFPGRFSGRQFSNSRSEMNVSTLELGDSALYLCASSSPQGLGGYTFGSGTRLTVV.

This clonotype was observed a handful of times. This chain uses TRBV2 with TRBJ2-1; 8 bases agree with TRBD1. The J call is doubtful: the DNA matches TRBJ2-7 better. The CDR3 is 18 amino acids. Germline V CDR1 and CDR2: SNHLY, FYNNEI. This CDR3 reads CASSEALPWTGQDNEQYF. The DNA for the CDR3 is TGTGCCAGCAGTGAAGCGCTTCCCTGGACAGGGCAGGACAATGAGCAGTACTTC.

V is TRBV6-1 and J is TRBJ2-1, with 15 nucleotides matching TRBD2. The trim removed 4 bases at V and 1 base at J, leaving 5 bases unmatched. The CDR3 sequence is 18 residues long. CDR1 is MNHNS, CDR2 SASEGT, per germline. CDR3 coding DNA: TGTGCCAGCAGTGGGACTAGCGGGAGGGCCTTATCCTACAATGAGCAGTTCTTC. Its protein product is CASSGTSGRALSYNEQFF.

V is TRBV2 and J is TRBJ2-7; 9 bases line up with TRBD2. Germline V gives CDR1 SNHLY, CDR2 FYNNEI. After removal of 10 bases from V and 6 bases from J, the junction contained 4 bases not matched to a gene. CDR3 length: 11 amino acids. The chain's CDR3 is CATRLAAEQYF. The CDR3 DNA reads as TGTGCCACCAGACTAGCGGCCGAGCAGTACTTC.

A few counts support this clonotype. The chain recombines TRBV6-1 with TRBJ2-3; TRBD2 agrees at 8 bases. Germline values: CDR1 MNHNS, CDR2 SASEGT. The V gene end was trimmed by 6 bases and the J gene end by 5 bases; junction bases not matched to a gene: 16. The CDR3 consists of 17 residues. CDR3 sequence reads: CASSGGKAGGPRDTQYF. CDR3 in DNA: TGTGCCAGCAGCGGGGGCAAGGCGGGAGGCCCTAGAGATACGCAGTATTTT.

V and J are TRBV11-1 and TRBJ2-4; D not certain. The germline CDR1 and CDR2 sequences are SGHAT and FQDESV (reference sequence). The V end was cut by 6 bases, the J end by 15 bases, with 21 bases between. There are 13 residues in the CDR3. CDR3 region: CASSSDVTPRRYF. Written as DNA, the CDR3 is TGTGCCAGCAGTTCGGACGTAACCCCCCGTAGGTACTTC.

The chain is built from TRBV29-1 and TRBJ1-4, with D hard to call. The CDR3 is made up of 13 amino acids. Germline lookup yields CDR1 SQVTM and CDR2 ANQGSEA. The V gene lost 3 bases and the J gene lost 7 bases, with 12 bases spanning the gap. The CDR3 coding sequence is TGCAGCGTTGAGCCGGGGATCGGTGAAAAACTGTTTTTT. Residues: CSVEPGIGEKLFF.

This clonotype has more than one count but fewer than ten. This rearrangement joins TRBV7-9 to TRBJ2-1; D unclear. The germline V gene encodes CDR1 SEHNR and CDR2 FQNEAQ (reference sequence). CDR3 length equals 13 residues. Trimming cost V 4 bases and J 4 bases, with 8 bases left between them. The CDR3 loop reads CASSSATYNEQFF. In DNA form, the CDR3 reads TGTGCCAGCAGCTCAGCCACGTACAATGAGCAGTTCTTC.

DNA for the CDR3: TGTGCCAGCAGCCCGGGACAGGGGGGAATGGGGGGCTACGAGCAGTACTTC. Encoded protein: CASSPGQGGMGGYEQYF. This chain uses TRBV4-2 with TRBJ2-7; 11 nucleotides match TRBD1. This CDR3 spans 17 amino acids. J gave up 3 bases and V 4 bases, and 11 bases lay outside the gene matches. Per germline, CDR1 LGHNA and CDR2 YNFKEQ.

The V call is TRBV20-1, the J call TRBJ2-7, with D perhaps being TRBD1 or TRBD2 (5 bases each). Trimming took 4 bases from V and 0 from J, leaving 10 bases between them. This CDR3 is 13 amino acids long. Germline assignment: CDR1 DFQATT and CDR2 SNEGSKA (reference sequence). CDR3 sequence reads: CSAIRDDSYEQYF. Written as DNA, the CDR3 is TGCAGTGCTATCCGGGACGACTCCTACGAGCAGTACTTC.

The rearrangement uses TRBV7-9 and TRBJ2-7; TRBD1 matches at 7 bases. The junction had 6 bases not matched to a gene; V was cut back by 3 bases and J by 4 bases. The CDR3 is 14 amino acids. CDR1 and CDR2 from the germline V gene are SEHNR and FQNEAQ (reference sequence). This chain's CDR3 is CASSFTQGFYEQYF. The CDR3 DNA follows: TGTGCCAGCAGCTTTACACAGGGGTTTTACGAGCAGTACTTC.

The chain links TRBV7-9 to TRBJ2-2; possible D gene TRBD2, 5 bases. The CDR3 is 14 residues long. Trimming took 3 bases from V and 3 from J, leaving 8 bases between them. The germline V gene has CDR1 SEHNR and CDR2 FQNEAQ (reference sequence). As DNA, the CDR3 is TGTGCCAGCAGCTTGGACTTGCACACCGGGGAGCTGTTTTTT. Translating gives CASSLDLHTGELFF.

The chain uses TRBV27 and TRBJ2-7; tentatively, D is TRBD2 (5 bases). Trimming took off 5 bases at V and 4 bases at J, with 12 bases between the two ends. This CDR3 has 13 amino acids. Germline V lookup: CDR1 MNHEY, CDR2 SMNVEV (reference sequence). CDR3 amino acids: CASSPPPGYEQYF. The DNA of the CDR3 is TGTGCCAGCAGTCCCCCCCCGGGGTACGAGCAGTACTTC.

This clonotype was counted only a few times. The rearrangement joins TRBV6-2 or TRBV6-3 to TRBJ2-7; 10 positions agree with TRBD1. The CDR3 is 17 amino acids. With V trimmed by 5 bases and J by 0 bases, 10 bases remained unmatched. Germline CDR1 and CDR2: MNHEY and SVGEGT. CDR3 in amino acids: CASSPRTGGRSSYEQYF. As DNA, the CDR3 is TGTGCCAGCAGTCCTAGGACAGGGGGTCGAAGCTCCTACGAGCAGTACTTC.

The chain's CDR3 is CASSKNGGGGRNGYTF. CDR3 DNA sequence: TGTGCCAGCAGCAAAAACGGCGGCGGCGGACGTAATGGCTACACCTTC. The V and J genes are TRBV7-9 and TRBJ1-2; D call uncertain. Trimming removed 5 bases at V and 6 bases at J, with 22 bases between. Looked up from germline, CDR1 is SEHNR and CDR2 is FQNEAQ (reference sequence). This CDR3 contains 16 residues.

This clonotype was observed a handful of times. This chain joins TRBV9 and TRBJ2-5, with D unresolved. The V gene lost 4 bases and the J gene lost 5 bases, with 15 bases spanning the gap. From germline, CDR1 is SGDLS and CDR2 YYNGEE. This CDR3 contains 14 residues. CDR3 nucleotides: TGTGCCAGCAGCCCCACGACGGGTGAGGAGACCCAGTACTTC. Its translation is CASSPTTGEETQYF. Using reference TRBV9 and TRBJ2-5 for the parts outside the CDR3, the full variable domain is DSGVTQTPKHLITATGQRVTLRCSPRSGDLSVYWYQQSLDQGLQFLIQYYNGEERAKGNILERFSAQQFPDLHSELNLSSLELGDSALYFCASSPTTGEETQYFGPGTRLLVL.

This clonotype was observed a few times. V and J are TRBV2 and TRBJ2-5; TRBD2 aligns across 9 bases. The closer fit of TRBJ2-7 to the DNA end suggests the J call may be wrong. Germline V gives CDR1 SNHLY, CDR2 FYNNEI. This CDR3 is 15 amino acids long. The CDR3 reads CASSEGRTSDYEQYF. In nucleotides, the CDR3 is TGTGCCAGCAGTGAAGGGAGGACTAGCGACTACGAGCAGTACTTC.

A word on this clonotype: Germline is not matched at one junction end, which may reflect a read error. The chain is built from TRBV9 and TRBJ2-5; D is perhaps TRBD1 (7 bases). The germline CDR1 and CDR2 sequences are SGDLS and YYNGEE. CDR3 size: 19 residues. This CDR3 reads CANSVATGGLLGQQETQYF. CDR3 coding DNA: TGTGCCAACAGCGTAGCTACCGGAGGGCTACTGGGACAGCAAGAGACCCAGTACTTC.

V gene TRBV2 combines with J gene TRBJ2-1; no reliable D call. V was clipped by 5 bases and J by 4 bases, with 21 bases between them. The germline CDR1 and CDR2 sequences are SNHLY and FYNNEI. The CDR3 totals 17 residues. The CDR3 coding sequence is TGTGCCAGCAGTTTCGGTGGCCCCCGGTTAGTATACAATGAGCAGTTCTTC. Translated: CASSFGGPRLVYNEQFF.

This clonotype appeared once. The chain couples TRBV30 to TRBJ1-2; TRBD1 matches at 9 bases. The germline V gene encodes CDR1 GTSNPN and CDR2 SVGIG (reference sequence). CDR3 size: 11 residues. Trimming at V came to 3 bases and at J to 8 bases, leaving 1 base not matched to a gene. CDR3 bases: TGTGCCTGGAGGGGGACAGGGGGCTACACCTTC. It yields the protein CAWRGTGGYTF.

This clonotype was observed a handful of times. This chain connects TRBV6-4 to TRBJ2-3; 9 bases line up with TRBD2. Germline trimming cut 3 bases from V and 3 bases from J; bases unmatched to any gene: 1. The CDR3 runs to 14 residues. The V gene's germline CDR1 is MRHNA and CDR2 SNTAGT. CDR3 protein: CASSETSGTDTQYF. CDR3 nucleotide sequence: TGTGCCAGCAGTGAAACTAGCGGGACAGATACGCAGTATTTT.